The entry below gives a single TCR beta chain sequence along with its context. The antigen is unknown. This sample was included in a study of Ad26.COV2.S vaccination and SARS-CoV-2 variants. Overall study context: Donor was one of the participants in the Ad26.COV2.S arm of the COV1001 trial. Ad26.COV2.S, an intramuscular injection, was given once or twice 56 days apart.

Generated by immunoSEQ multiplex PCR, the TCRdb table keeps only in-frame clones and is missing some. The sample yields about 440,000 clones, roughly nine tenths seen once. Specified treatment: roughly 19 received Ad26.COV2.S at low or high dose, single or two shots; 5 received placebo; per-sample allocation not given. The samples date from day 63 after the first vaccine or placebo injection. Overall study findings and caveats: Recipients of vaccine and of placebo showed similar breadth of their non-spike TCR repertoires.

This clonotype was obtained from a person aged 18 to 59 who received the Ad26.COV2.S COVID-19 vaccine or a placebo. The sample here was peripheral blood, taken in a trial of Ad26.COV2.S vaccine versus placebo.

The CDR3 loop reads CASTRQYNEQFF. CDR3 sequence (DNA): TGTGCCAGCACCAGACAGTACAATGAGCAGTTCTTC. The genes are TRBV28 and TRBJ2-1; tentative D call: TRBD1 (5 bases). Trimming cost V 7 bases and J 4 bases, with 8 bases left between them. In germline, CDR1 is MDHEN, CDR2 SYDVKM. The CDR3 length is 12 residues.